This is a list of T cell receptor beta chains from one sample in a study of T cell repertoires in cytomegalovirus infection. Their recognized antigens are unknown. MiXCR, applied by TCRdb to the reads, yields one record per CDR3 protein. Among some 800,000 distinct CDR3 sequences, roughly 29% were seen once, and the ten largest hold around 12%. The specimen comprised cultured CD8+ T cells from PBMCs, sampled from culture after CMV antigen stimulation. These receptors were taken from a human donor in good health (CMV status not recorded). Some clones in this sample may be carry-over from other donors' samples. The CDR3 runs from the conserved cysteine through the conserved F or W. D genes are given only for firm matches. Size tells how often a clone was seen (once, few, many) or the class of an expanded clone, and some rows leave it out.

cdr3_aa: CASSQDPSGLAGNEQFF
cdr3_nt: TGCGCCAGCAGCCAAGATCCCTCCGGACTAGCGGGGAATGAGCAGTTCTTC
clone_size: .
cdr3_length: 17
j_call: TRBJ2-1
d_call: TRBD2
v_call: TRBV4-3

cdr3_aa: CASSRDRGVQPQHF
cdr3_nt: TGCGCCAGCAGTCGGGACAGGGGCGTTCAGCCCCAGCATTTT
clone_size: few
cdr3_length: 14
j_call: TRBJ1-5
d_call: TRBD1
v_call: TRBV10-2

cdr3_aa: CASVLGTEAFF
cdr3_nt: TGTGCCAGTGTTTTGGGCACTGAAGCTTTCTTT
clone_size: .
cdr3_length: 11
j_call: TRBJ1-1
d_call: .
v_call: TRBV2

cdr3_aa: CASSSKGTLNTEAFF
cdr3_nt: TGTGCCAGCAGTTCAAAGGGGACATTGAACACTGAAGCTTTCTTT
clone_size: .
cdr3_length: 15
j_call: TRBJ1-1
d_call: .
v_call: TRBV13

cdr3_aa: CASSLATLIREQFF
cdr3_nt: TGCGCCAGCAGCTTGGCCACACTCATCCGTGAGCAGTTCTTC
clone_size: .
cdr3_length: 14
j_call: TRBJ2-1
d_call: .
v_call: TRBV5-1

cdr3_aa: CASTTRRDSNQPQHF
cdr3_nt: TGTGCCAGCACCACACGGAGGGATAGCAATCAGCCCCAGCATTTT
clone_size: many
cdr3_length: 15
j_call: TRBJ1-5
d_call: .
v_call: TRBV6-1

cdr3_aa: CASSRLDEQFF
cdr3_nt: TGTGCCAGCAGCCGCTTGGATGAGCAGTTCTTC
clone_size: once
cdr3_length: 11
j_call: TRBJ2-1
d_call: .
v_call: TRBV6-5

cdr3_aa: CASSFWTYNEQFF
cdr3_nt: TGTGCCAGCAGTTTCTGGACCTACAATGAGCAGTTCTTC
clone_size: .
cdr3_length: 13
j_call: TRBJ2-1
d_call: .
v_call: TRBV28

cdr3_aa: CASSLEAGESYNEQFF
cdr3_nt: TGTGCCAGCAGCTTAGAGGCGGGGGAATCCTACAATGAGCAGTTCTTC
clone_size: many
cdr3_length: 16
j_call: TRBJ2-1
d_call: TRBD2
v_call: TRBV7-6

cdr3_aa: CASSYAGTGVAEAFF
cdr3_nt: TGTGCCAGCAGTTACGCCGGGACAGGTGTAGCTGAAGCTTTCTTT
clone_size: .
cdr3_length: 15
j_call: TRBJ1-1
d_call: TRBD1
v_call: TRBV6-5

cdr3_aa: CASSQVRGAGVTQYF
cdr3_nt: TGCGCCAGCAGCCAAGTTCGAGGGGCGGGCGTGACCCAGTACTTC
clone_size: many
cdr3_length: 15
j_call: TRBJ2-5
d_call: .
v_call: TRBV4-3

cdr3_aa: CASSPTSGTGVYSNQPQHF
cdr3_nt: TGTGCCAGCAGCCCAACCTCCGGGACAGGCGTATATAGCAATCAGCCCCAGCATTTT
clone_size: many
cdr3_length: 19
j_call: TRBJ1-5
d_call: TRBD1
v_call: TRBV7-8

cdr3_aa: CASSLLRATYNEQFF
cdr3_nt: TGTGCCAGCAGTCTATTAAGGGCCACCTACAATGAGCAGTTCTTC
clone_size: .
cdr3_length: 15
j_call: TRBJ2-1
d_call: .
v_call: TRBV27

cdr3_aa: CASSLEVAPQETQYF
cdr3_nt: TGTGCCAGCAGCTTAGAGGTGGCACCTCAAGAGACCCAGTACTTC
clone_size: many
cdr3_length: 15
j_call: TRBJ2-5
d_call: .
v_call: TRBV7-8

cdr3_aa: CASSPPDRGEQFF
cdr3_nt: TGTGCCAGCAGCCCCCCGGACAGGGGTGAGCAGTTCTTC
clone_size: many
cdr3_length: 13
j_call: TRBJ2-1
d_call: TRBD1
v_call: TRBV7-9

cdr3_aa: CASSSFPLDRVGDTEAFF
cdr3_nt: TGTGCCAGCAGTTCCTTTCCCCTCGACAGGGTAGGCGACACTGAAGCTTTCTTT
clone_size: .
cdr3_length: 18
j_call: TRBJ1-1
d_call: TRBD1
v_call: TRBV6-1

cdr3_aa: CASSRGGAGEQFF
cdr3_nt: TGTGCCAGTAGTAGGGGAGGAGCGGGCGAGCAGTTCTTC
clone_size: .
cdr3_length: 13
j_call: TRBJ2-1
d_call: .
v_call: TRBV19

cdr3_aa: CASPLGNTEAFF
cdr3_nt: TGTGCCAGCCCTTTGGGGAACACTGAAGCTTTCTTT
clone_size: .
cdr3_length: 12
j_call: TRBJ1-1
d_call: .
v_call: TRBV2

cdr3_aa: CASIEEVHTEAFF
cdr3_nt: TGTGCCAGTATAGAGGAGGTCCACACTGAAGCTTTCTTT
clone_size: .
cdr3_length: 13
j_call: TRBJ1-1
d_call: .
v_call: TRBV19

cdr3_aa: CASSELERGNTGELFF
cdr3_nt: TGTGCCAGCAGTGAATTGGAGCGGGGGAACACCGGGGAGCTGTTTTTT
clone_size: .
cdr3_length: 16
j_call: TRBJ2-2
d_call: TRBD2
v_call: TRBV25-1

cdr3_aa: CAGVSYNEQFF
cdr3_nt: TGTGCCGGGGTCTCCTACAATGAGCAGTTCTTC
clone_size: .
cdr3_length: 11
j_call: TRBJ2-1
d_call: .
v_call: TRBV2

cdr3_aa: CASKSGTDTQYF
cdr3_nt: TGTGCCAGCAAGTCCGGCACAGATACGCAGTATTTT
clone_size: .
cdr3_length: 12
j_call: TRBJ2-3
d_call: .
v_call: TRBV6-8

cdr3_aa: CASSYRVTMNTEAFF
cdr3_nt: TGTGCCAGCAGTTACAGGGTTACTATGAACACTGAAGCTTTCTTT
clone_size: few
cdr3_length: 15
j_call: TRBJ1-1
d_call: .
v_call: TRBV28

cdr3_aa: CASSVQGRGDNEQFF
cdr3_nt: TGTGCCAGTAGTGTACAGGGGAGGGGAGACAATGAGCAGTTCTTC
clone_size: .
cdr3_length: 15
j_call: TRBJ2-1
d_call: .
v_call: TRBV19

cdr3_aa: CASSLSTSGRNEQFF
cdr3_nt: TGTGCCAGCAGTTTATCGACGTCGGGCCGCAATGAGCAGTTCTTC
clone_size: few
cdr3_length: 15
j_call: TRBJ2-1
d_call: .
v_call: TRBV27

cdr3_aa: CASTLGGDTQYF
cdr3_nt: TGTGCCAGCACCTTAGGGGGAGATACGCAGTATTTT
clone_size: many
cdr3_length: 12
j_call: TRBJ2-3
d_call: .
v_call: TRBV6-2/TRBV6-3

cdr3_aa: CASSEFLGDNTEAFF
cdr3_nt: TGTGCCAGCAGTGAATTTCTGGGTGATAACACTGAAGCTTTCTTT
clone_size: .
cdr3_length: 15
j_call: TRBJ1-1
d_call: .
v_call: TRBV25-1

cdr3_aa: CASSSRDSGVGGELFF
cdr3_nt: TGTGCCAGCAGTTCCCGAGATAGCGGGGTAGGCGGGGAGCTGTTTTTT
clone_size: many
cdr3_length: 16
j_call: TRBJ2-2
d_call: TRBD2
v_call: TRBV6-1

cdr3_aa: CASDPKQGLSTEAFF
cdr3_nt: TGTGCCAGCGATCCGAAACAGGGATTAAGTACTGAAGCTTTCTTT
clone_size: many
cdr3_length: 15
j_call: TRBJ1-1
d_call: .
v_call: TRBV6-1

cdr3_aa: CASSQELRQGAYNEQFF
cdr3_nt: TGTGCCAGCAGCCAAGAACTCCGGCAGGGAGCCTACAATGAGCAGTTCTTC
clone_size: .
cdr3_length: 17
j_call: TRBJ2-1
d_call: .
v_call: TRBV14

cdr3_aa: CASSVALGLASQETQYF
cdr3_nt: TGTGCCAGCAGCGTTGCCCTCGGACTAGCGAGCCAAGAGACCCAGTACTTC
clone_size: .
cdr3_length: 17
j_call: TRBJ2-5
d_call: TRBD2
v_call: TRBV2

cdr3_aa: CASSVPTGTTDLNTGELFF
cdr3_nt: TGTGCCAGCAGCGTACCGACCGGGACCACTGATTTGAACACCGGGGAGCTGTTTTTT
clone_size: few
cdr3_length: 19
j_call: TRBJ2-2
d_call: .
v_call: TRBV7-9

cdr3_aa: CASSHAFPRMTEAFF
cdr3_nt: TGTGCCAGCAGCCATGCTTTCCCCCGTATGACTGAAGCTTTCTTT
clone_size: .
cdr3_length: 15
j_call: TRBJ1-1
d_call: .
v_call: TRBV27

cdr3_aa: CASSYQSTDTQYF
cdr3_nt: TGTGCCAGCAGTTACCAGAGCACAGATACGCAGTATTTT
clone_size: few
cdr3_length: 13
j_call: TRBJ2-3
d_call: .
v_call: TRBV6-5

cdr3_aa: CASSVGGAVTEAFF
cdr3_nt: TGTGCCAGCAGCGTAGGGGGGGCGGTTACTGAAGCTTTCTTT
clone_size: .
cdr3_length: 14
j_call: TRBJ1-1
d_call: .
v_call: TRBV9

cdr3_aa: CATAVEVWTGELFF
cdr3_nt: TGTGCCACCGCTGTGGAAGTGTGGACCGGGGAGCTGTTTTTT
clone_size: few
cdr3_length: 14
j_call: TRBJ2-2
d_call: .
v_call: TRBV19

cdr3_aa: CASSFSGRTDTQYF
cdr3_nt: TGTGCCAGCAGCTTCTCCGGGAGAACAGATACGCAGTATTTT
clone_size: few
cdr3_length: 14
j_call: TRBJ2-3
d_call: .
v_call: TRBV5-6

cdr3_aa: CASSQAFRGSYNEQFF
cdr3_nt: TGTGCCAGCAGCCAAGCTTTCAGGGGCTCCTACAATGAGCAGTTCTTC
clone_size: .
cdr3_length: 16
j_call: TRBJ2-1
d_call: .
v_call: TRBV14

cdr3_aa: CASSLADRGKGSPLHF
cdr3_nt: TGTGCTAGCAGCTTAGCGGACAGGGGAAAGGGTTCACCCCTCCACTTT
clone_size: many
cdr3_length: 16
j_call: TRBJ1-6
d_call: TRBD1
v_call: TRBV7-7

cdr3_aa: CASSLPGGAHGYTF
cdr3_nt: TGTGCCAGCAGCCTACCCGGGGGGGCGCATGGCTACACCTTC
clone_size: many
cdr3_length: 14
j_call: TRBJ1-2
d_call: .
v_call: TRBV7-9

cdr3_aa: CASSVGQGASGANVLTF
cdr3_nt: TGTGCCAGCAGCGTAGGACAGGGGGCTAGTGGGGCCAACGTCCTGACTTTC
clone_size: .
cdr3_length: 17
j_call: TRBJ2-6
d_call: TRBD1
v_call: TRBV9

cdr3_aa: CASSLREKDTQYF
cdr3_nt: TGTGCCAGCTCACTAAGGGAGAAGGATACGCAGTATTTT
clone_size: many
cdr3_length: 13
j_call: TRBJ2-3
d_call: .
v_call: TRBV18

cdr3_aa: CASTSLMNTEAFF
cdr3_nt: TGTGCCAGCACCAGTCTTATGAACACTGAAGCTTTCTTT
clone_size: few
cdr3_length: 13
j_call: TRBJ1-1
d_call: .
v_call: TRBV19

cdr3_aa: CASSLRQVTDYNEQFF
cdr3_nt: TGCGCCAGCAGCCTTAGACAGGTCACGGATTACAATGAGCAGTTCTTC
clone_size: .
cdr3_length: 16
j_call: TRBJ2-1
d_call: .
v_call: TRBV5-1

cdr3_aa: CASSRGTGPSSTDTQYF
cdr3_nt: TGTGCCAGCAGTCGCGGGACAGGGCCATCTAGCACAGATACGCAGTATTTT
clone_size: .
cdr3_length: 17
j_call: TRBJ2-3
d_call: TRBD1
v_call: TRBV6-1

cdr3_aa: CASKDMRAEAFF
cdr3_nt: TGTGCCAGCAAGGACATGAGGGCTGAAGCTTTCTTT
clone_size: many
cdr3_length: 12
j_call: TRBJ1-1
d_call: .
v_call: TRBV6-2/TRBV6-3

cdr3_aa: CASSLGWRGNTEAFF
cdr3_nt: TGTGCCAGCAGCTTAGGTTGGAGGGGGAACACTGAAGCTTTCTTT
clone_size: .
cdr3_length: 15
j_call: TRBJ1-1
d_call: .
v_call: TRBV11-1

cdr3_aa: CASSEGSLSSYEQYF
cdr3_nt: TGTGCCAGCAGTGAGGGCAGTCTCTCCTCCTACGAGCAGTACTTC
clone_size: .
cdr3_length: 15
j_call: TRBJ2-7
d_call: .
v_call: TRBV2

cdr3_aa: CASSWDRVRAFF
cdr3_nt: TGTGCCAGCAGCTGGGACAGGGTACGAGCTTTCTTT
clone_size: .
cdr3_length: 12
j_call: TRBJ1-1
d_call: TRBD1
v_call: TRBV7-9

cdr3_aa: CSARDPPVGGAYNEQFF
cdr3_nt: TGCAGTGCTAGAGATCCCCCGGTGGGGGGGGCGTACAATGAGCAGTTCTTC
clone_size: .
cdr3_length: 17
j_call: TRBJ2-1
d_call: .
v_call: TRBV20-1

cdr3_aa: CASSLLQGTTDTQYF
cdr3_nt: TGTGCCAGCAGTTTACTCCAGGGGACGACAGATACGCAGTATTTT
clone_size: .
cdr3_length: 15
j_call: TRBJ2-3
d_call: .
v_call: TRBV27

cdr3_aa: CASSEIGGGLSDTQYF
cdr3_nt: TGTGCCAGCAGTGAAATTGGAGGGGGCTTATCAGATACGCAGTATTTT
clone_size: .
cdr3_length: 16
j_call: TRBJ2-3
d_call: .
v_call: TRBV25-1

cdr3_aa: CASSSQGAIEAFF
cdr3_nt: TGTGCCAGCAGCTCCCAAGGGGCCATTGAAGCTTTCTTT
clone_size: .
cdr3_length: 13
j_call: TRBJ1-1
d_call: .
v_call: TRBV7-9

cdr3_aa: CASSLRPGEGTEAFF
cdr3_nt: TGTGCCAGCAGCTTACGTCCCGGGGAAGGGACTGAAGCTTTCTTT
clone_size: few
cdr3_length: 15
j_call: TRBJ1-1
d_call: .
v_call: TRBV11-2

cdr3_aa: CASSWGGLDSPLHF
cdr3_nt: TGTGCCAGCAGCTGGGGGGGCCTGGATTCACCCCTCCACTTT
clone_size: few
cdr3_length: 14
j_call: TRBJ1-6
d_call: .
v_call: TRBV7-2

cdr3_aa: CASSLGTPTYNEQFF
cdr3_nt: TGTGCCAGTAGTCTCGGGACTCCCACCTACAATGAGCAGTTCTTC
clone_size: .
cdr3_length: 15
j_call: TRBJ2-1
d_call: .
v_call: TRBV19

cdr3_aa: CASTVLNTEAFF
cdr3_nt: TGTGCCAGCACCGTTTTGAATACTGAAGCTTTCTTT
clone_size: .
cdr3_length: 12
j_call: TRBJ1-1
d_call: .
v_call: TRBV7-6

cdr3_aa: CASSHNVGNSGARRRKTQYF
cdr3_nt: TGTGCCAGCAGCCATAATGTTGGGAATAGCGGGGCCCGCCGGAGGAAGACCCAGTACTTC
clone_size: .
cdr3_length: 20
j_call: TRBJ2-5
d_call: TRBD2
v_call: TRBV3-1

cdr3_aa: CASSLSKGVWTDTQYF
cdr3_nt: TGTGCCAGCAGTTTATCGAAGGGGGTCTGGACAGATACGCAGTATTTT
clone_size: .
cdr3_length: 16
j_call: TRBJ2-3
d_call: .
v_call: TRBV27